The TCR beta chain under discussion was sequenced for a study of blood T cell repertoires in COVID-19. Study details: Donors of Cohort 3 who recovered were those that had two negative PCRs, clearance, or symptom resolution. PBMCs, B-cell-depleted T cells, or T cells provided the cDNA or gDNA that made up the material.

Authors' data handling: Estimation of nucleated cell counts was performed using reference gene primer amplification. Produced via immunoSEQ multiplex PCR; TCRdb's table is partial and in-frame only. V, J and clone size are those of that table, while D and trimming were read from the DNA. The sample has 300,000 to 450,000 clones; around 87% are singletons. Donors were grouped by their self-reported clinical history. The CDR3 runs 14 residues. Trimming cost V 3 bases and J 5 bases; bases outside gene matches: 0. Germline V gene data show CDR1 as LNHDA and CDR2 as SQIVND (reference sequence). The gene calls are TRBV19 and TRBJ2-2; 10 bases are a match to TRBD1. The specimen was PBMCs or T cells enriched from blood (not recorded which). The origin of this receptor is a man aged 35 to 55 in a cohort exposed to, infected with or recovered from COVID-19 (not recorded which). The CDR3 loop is CASSMGQGTGELFF. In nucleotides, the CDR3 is TGTGCCAGTAGTATGGGACAGGGGACCGGGGAGCTGTTTTTT.